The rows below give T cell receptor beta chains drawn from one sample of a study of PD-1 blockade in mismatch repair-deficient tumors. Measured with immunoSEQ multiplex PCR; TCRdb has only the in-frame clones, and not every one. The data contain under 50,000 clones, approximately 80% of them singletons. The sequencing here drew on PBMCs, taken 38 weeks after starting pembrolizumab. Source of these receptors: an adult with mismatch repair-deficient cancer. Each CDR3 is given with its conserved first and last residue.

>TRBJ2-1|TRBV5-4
CASSHRDSSYNEQFF
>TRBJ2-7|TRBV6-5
CASRGVRDNNYEQYF
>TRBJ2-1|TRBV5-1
CASSFDRGGNEQFF
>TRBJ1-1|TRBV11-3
CASSPGWGAEAFF
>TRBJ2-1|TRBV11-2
CASSFRLVSYNEQFF
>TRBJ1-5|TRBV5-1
CASSRQPRQGEDQPQHF
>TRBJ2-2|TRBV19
CASKRSQGVSTGELFF
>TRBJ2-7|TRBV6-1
CASSAGLTYEQYF
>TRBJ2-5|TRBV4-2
CASSQAVGGSQETQYF
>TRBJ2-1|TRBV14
CASSQGLAGANEQFF
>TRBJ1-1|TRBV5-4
CASSPRGGLAAEAFF
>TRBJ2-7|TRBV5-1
CASSPSTGSYEQYF
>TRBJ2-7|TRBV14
CASNGGDYEQYF
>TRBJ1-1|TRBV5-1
CASRSNRDSEAFF
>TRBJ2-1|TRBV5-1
CASTTFLAGEYNEQFF
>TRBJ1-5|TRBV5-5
CASSLTGGHGQPQHF
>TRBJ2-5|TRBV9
CASSVGDYATGWARETQYF
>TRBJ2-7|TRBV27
CASSLGRVYEQYF
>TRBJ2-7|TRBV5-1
CASSFGTGSSEQYF
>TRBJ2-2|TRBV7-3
CASSLIPDTGELFF
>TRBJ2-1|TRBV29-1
CSVDRTGVEDEQFF
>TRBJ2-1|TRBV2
CASSEDSGRSYNEQFF
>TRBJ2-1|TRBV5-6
CASSLLLAVMDEQFF